The 4 T cell receptor beta chains reported below all come from one sample, sequenced in a study of T cells in Graves' hyperthyroidism and ophthalmopathy. Using RNA transcripts as the source, TCR beta CDR3 regions were amplified. Carried out on the TCR CDR3, a first-round RT-PCR used the HTBI primer set. Each CDR3 protein gets one entry after TCRdb re-called the multiplex PCR reads with MiXCR. The profile covers about 410,000 distinct CDR3 sequences, with roughly 14% appearing a single time and roughly an eighth taken by the ten largest. Material: blood. These receptors originate from a man aged 18 to 29 with Graves' ophthalmopathy.

Many counts were recorded for this clonotype. The chain combines TRBV6-1 with TRBJ2-7, with TRBD1 matching over 11 bases. V shed 7 bases, J shed 1 base, and the junction held 12 bases outside the gene matches. This CDR3 has 17 amino acids. CDR1 is MNHNS, CDR2 SASEGT, per germline. In DNA, the CDR3 is TGTGCCAGCATTTTACCGATGGGACAGGGGGATTCCTACGAGCAGTACTTC. This gives the protein CASILPMGQGDSYEQYF.

A few counts support this clonotype. The chain links TRBV7-8 to TRBJ2-2; TRBD1 is a possible D gene (5 bases). CDR3 size: 15 residues. Trimming removed 5 bases at V and 4 bases at J, with 14 bases between. Germline CDR1 is SGHVS and CDR2 is FQNEAQ. The CDR3 sequence is CASSQGRAATGELFF. CDR3 DNA sequence: TGTGCCAGCAGCCAGGGTCGGGCGGCCACCGGGGAGCTGTTTTTT.

The table lists this clonotype with a few counts. The chain recombines TRBV6-1 with TRBJ2-7; D is possibly TRBD2 (5 bases). Trimming removed 11 bases from V and 1 base from J, with 12 bases in between. The germline CDR1 and CDR2 sequences are MNHNS and SASEGT. This CDR3 is 12 amino acids long. Written as DNA, the CDR3 is TGTGCCCGGGAACGGGAATCCTACGAGCAGTACTTC. This encodes CARERESYEQYF.

This clonotype has ten or more counts. The chain uses TRBV6-2 or TRBV6-3 and TRBJ2-1, with TRBD2 as a possible D gene (6 bases). V lost 2 bases and J lost 2, with 10 bases in between. The CDR3 is made up of 15 amino acids. CDR1 and CDR2 (germline): MNHEY, SVGEGT. The CDR3 coding sequence is TGTGCCAGCAGTTACGAGATAGCGGCCTACAATGAGCAGTTCTTC. Translation: CASSYEIAAYNEQFF.